These T cell receptor beta chains were read from a single sample in a study of long-term antiretroviral therapy in people with HIV. Sequencing was performed with immunoSEQ multiplex PCR; in TCRdb, only in-frame clones are kept and a portion is missing. The repertoire includes some 19,000 clones, approximately 84% of them detected once, and roughly 8.6% sits in the top ten. The input for sequencing was unsorted PBMCs, taken 0.9 years after starting antiretroviral therapy. Source of these receptors: a young man with HIV. Each CDR3 is given without its conserved first and last residue.

v_gene,j_gene,CDR3aa
TRBV5-1,TRBJ1-3,ASSLGRSGNTIY
TRBV19,TRBJ1-5,ASSPPYRERSNQPQH
TRBV5-6,TRBJ1-4,ASSQQGRDDKLF
TRBV6-5,TRBJ2-5,ASSGQIQETQY
TRBV5-6,TRBJ2-7,ASSFLGQGAGEQY
TRBV1,TRBJ2-2,TSSQSGESDTGELF
TRBV27,TRBJ1-1,ASSLWANTEAF
TRBV19,TRBJ2-2,ASSPTSGFTGELF
TRBV7-6,TRBJ1-6,ASSLGFQQGYNSPLH
TRBV6-1,TRBJ1-4,ASSGGNYEKLF
TRBV6-5,TRBJ1-1,ASKLRQTNTEAF
TRBV6-1,TRBJ2-1,ASSGPLVAGGISSYNEQF
TRBV30,TRBJ1-6,AWSGQGSSPLH
TRBV9,TRBJ1-4,ASSFGANEKLF
TRBV7-9,TRBJ1-2,ASSTNLGQWNYGYT
TRBV7-2,TRBJ1-1,ASSLALRGPTEAF
TRBV6-4,TRBJ2-3,ASSDSTGSDTQY
TRBV11-2,TRBJ2-2,ASSSYEQGRGELF
TRBV7-9,TRBJ2-5,ASSSQGVKETQY
TRBV30,TRBJ2-7,AWNRVYEQY
TRBV9,TRBJ2-3,ASSGGQGATDTQY
TRBV30,TRBJ1-5,AWSVGPGSHQPQH
TRBV29-1,TRBJ1-1,SVKLSTEAF
TRBV6-1,TRBJ2-2,ASAGGDTGELF
TRBV13,TRBJ2-5,ASRDTGQETQY
TRBV6-6,TRBJ1-5,ASSYGTDYSNQPQH
TRBV5-1,TRBJ1-6,ASSLEGGRDSPLH
TRBV7-2,TRBJ2-7,ASSLDRVSEQY
TRBV19,TRBJ2-1,ASSRSSYNEQF
TRBV2,TRBJ1-3,ASSEGRLVGNTIY
TRBV28,TRBJ1-2,ASSSQGQGLKGYT
TRBV28,TRBJ1-6,ASRRPQGNNSPLH
TRBV7-9,TRBJ1-5,ASSLDTGYNQPQH
TRBV28,TRBJ2-5,ASSSGGGGQETQY